This record covers a single T cell receptor (beta chain). This record belongs to a study of T cells after yellow fever vaccination. Germline V gene sequence: CDR1 MGHRA, CDR2 YSYEKL. V lost 1 base and J lost 7, with 13 bases in between. The CDR3 has 15 amino acids. Generation of TCR cDNA used 5'RACE template switching (which added a universal primer site and UMIs). MiXCR, applied by TCRdb to the 5' RACE reads, yields one record per CDR3 protein. The table includes 400,000 or so distinct CDR3 sequences, about 19% detected once. The rearrangement uses TRBV4-1 and TRBJ2-2, with a possible D match to TRBD1 (5 bases). The sequence was obtained from a man younger than 30 who received the YFV17D yellow fever vaccine. The sample here was PBMCs, taken before the yellow fever booster vaccination. The CDR3 sequence: CASSQVGQGHGELFF. CDR3 coding DNA: TGCGCCAGCAGCCAAGTAGGGCAGGGCCACGGGGAGCTGTTTTTT.